One sample yielded the 8 T cell receptor beta chains listed below, sequenced in a study of PD-1 blockade in classical Hodgkin lymphoma. Libraries were prepared by immunoSEQ multiplex PCR; TCRdb keeps only in-frame clonotypes and omits some of them. This sample has some 23,000 clones, with about three quarters found just once. All patients experienced relapse after autologous stem cell transplantation, and brentuximab vedotin exposure was variable. The starting material was peripheral blood mononuclear cells (PBMCs), obtained at baseline. Source of these receptors: a human donor with classical Hodgkin lymphoma.

This clone was counted a few times. This rearrangement joins TRBV28 to TRBJ2-7; TRBD1 matches at 7 bases. Germline V gives CDR1 MDHEN, CDR2 SYDVKM. The CDR3 spans 11 residues. After removal of 6 bases from V and 6 bases from J, the junction contained 2 bases not matched to a gene. This CDR3 reads CASRTGSEQYF. The CDR3 nucleotides read TGTGCCAGCAGGACAGGGAGCGAGCAGTACTTC.

This clone was observed a few times. The chain recombines TRBV19 with TRBJ2-1, with unresolved D. Trimming pared 3 bases from V and 10 bases from J, leaving 13 bases between. The CDR3 runs 13 residues. Germline V gene data show CDR1 as LNHDA and CDR2 as SQIVND (reference sequence). The CDR3 DNA sequence: TGTGCCAGTAGTATCTTTGGCGGAGCAGAGCAGTTCTTC. Amino acid sequence: CASSIFGGAEQFF.

In its sample, this clone was seen once. CDR3 amino acids: CASSLLLGAGNTIYF. The CDR3, as DNA: TGTGCCAGCAGTTTACTCCTAGGGGCTGGAAACACCATATATTTT. V is TRBV28 and J is TRBJ1-3, with D possibly being TRBD1 (5 bases). Germline loops: CDR1 MDHEN, CDR2 SYDVKM. This CDR3 region has 15 residues. Trimming cost V 2 bases and J 2 bases, with 10 bases left between them.

The rearrangement links TRBV30 to TRBJ2-3; tentative D call: TRBD2 (6 bases). Germline values: CDR1 GTSNPN, CDR2 SVGIG (reference sequence). The CDR3 sequence is 15 residues long. V was shortened by 1 base and J by 1 base, with 12 bases between the two germline ends. The CDR3, as DNA: TGTGCCTGGAGTGAAAGCGGAGGGGGCACAGATACGCAGTATTTT. Amino acids: CAWSESGGGTDTQYF. The entire variable domain, with the rest obtained from reference TRBV30 and TRBJ2-3, is as follows: SQTIHQWPATLVQPVGSPLSLECTVEGTSNPNLYWYRQAAGRGLQLLFYSVGIGQISSEVPQNLSASRPQDRQFILSSKKLLLSDSGFYLCAWSESGGGTDTQYFGPGTRLTVL.

The J gene is TRBJ2-2, the V gene TRBV7-9; D is possibly TRBD1 or TRBD2 (5 bases each). In germline, CDR1 is SEHNR, CDR2 FQNEAQ (reference sequence). CDR3 length equals 17 residues. V was pared by 1 base and J by 4 bases, with 16 bases between. This CDR3 reads CASSLDGRRGRTGELFF. CDR3 DNA: TGTGCCAGCAGCTTAGATGGTCGTCGGGGACGCACCGGGGAGCTGTTTTTT.

The chain links TRBV11-3 to TRBJ2-7; 8 bases line up with TRBD1. The CDR3 has 12 amino acids. Germline V gene data show CDR1 as SGHNT and CDR2 as YENEEA. The CDR3 loop is CASKGGQVPPIV. CDR3 in DNA: TGTGCCAGCAAAGGGGGACAGGTCCCCCCGATCGTC.

The V gene is TRBV5-6, the J gene TRBJ2-3; D gene uncertain. This CDR3 is built from 15 residues. Trimming pared 2 bases from V and 2 bases from J, leaving 12 bases between. In germline, CDR1 is SGHDT, CDR2 YYEEEE. CDR3 loop: CASSFLPTTTDTQYF. DNA of the CDR3: TGTGCCAGCAGCTTTCTTCCGACCACCACAGATACGCAGTATTTT.

V usage is TRBV28 and J usage is TRBJ2-5; D gene unclear. Deletions cut 4 bases from V and 7 bases from J, with 10 bases between. This CDR3 has 12 amino acids. CDR1 is MDHEN, CDR2 SYDVKM, per germline. The CDR3 coding sequence is TGTGCCAGCAGTTCCTACGAGGCGACCCAGTACTTC. It encodes CASSSYEATQYF.